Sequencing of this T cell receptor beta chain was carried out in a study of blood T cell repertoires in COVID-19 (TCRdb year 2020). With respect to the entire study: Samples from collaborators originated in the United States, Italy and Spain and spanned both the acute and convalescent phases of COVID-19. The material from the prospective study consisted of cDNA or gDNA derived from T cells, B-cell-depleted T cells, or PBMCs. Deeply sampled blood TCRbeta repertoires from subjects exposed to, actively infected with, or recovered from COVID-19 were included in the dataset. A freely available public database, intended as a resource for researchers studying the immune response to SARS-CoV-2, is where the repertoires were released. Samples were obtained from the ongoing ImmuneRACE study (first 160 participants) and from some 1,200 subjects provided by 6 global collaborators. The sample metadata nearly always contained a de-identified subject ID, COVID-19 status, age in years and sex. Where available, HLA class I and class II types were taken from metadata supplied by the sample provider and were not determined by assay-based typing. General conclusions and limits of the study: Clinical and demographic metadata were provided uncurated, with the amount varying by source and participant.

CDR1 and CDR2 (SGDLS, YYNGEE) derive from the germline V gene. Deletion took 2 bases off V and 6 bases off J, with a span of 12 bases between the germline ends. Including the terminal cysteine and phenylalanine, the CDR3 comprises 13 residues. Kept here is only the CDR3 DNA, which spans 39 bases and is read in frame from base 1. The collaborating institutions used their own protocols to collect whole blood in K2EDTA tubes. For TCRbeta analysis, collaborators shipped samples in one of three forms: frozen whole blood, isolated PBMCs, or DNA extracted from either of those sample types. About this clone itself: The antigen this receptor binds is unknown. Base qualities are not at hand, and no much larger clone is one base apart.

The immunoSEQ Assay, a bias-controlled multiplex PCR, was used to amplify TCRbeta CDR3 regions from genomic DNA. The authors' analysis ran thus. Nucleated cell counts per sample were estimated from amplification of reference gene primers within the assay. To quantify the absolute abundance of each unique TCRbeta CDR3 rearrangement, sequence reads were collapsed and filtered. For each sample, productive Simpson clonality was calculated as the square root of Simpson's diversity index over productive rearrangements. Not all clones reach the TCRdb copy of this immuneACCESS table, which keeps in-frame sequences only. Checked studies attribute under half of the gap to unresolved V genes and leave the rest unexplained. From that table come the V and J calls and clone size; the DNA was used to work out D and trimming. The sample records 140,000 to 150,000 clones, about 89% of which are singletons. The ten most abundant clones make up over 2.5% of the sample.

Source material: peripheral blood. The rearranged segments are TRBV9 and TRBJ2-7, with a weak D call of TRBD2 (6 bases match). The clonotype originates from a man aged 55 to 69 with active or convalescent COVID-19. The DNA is TGTGCCAGCAGCGTCCCGGGAGCAAGCGAGCAGTACTTC. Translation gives CASSVPGASEQYF.